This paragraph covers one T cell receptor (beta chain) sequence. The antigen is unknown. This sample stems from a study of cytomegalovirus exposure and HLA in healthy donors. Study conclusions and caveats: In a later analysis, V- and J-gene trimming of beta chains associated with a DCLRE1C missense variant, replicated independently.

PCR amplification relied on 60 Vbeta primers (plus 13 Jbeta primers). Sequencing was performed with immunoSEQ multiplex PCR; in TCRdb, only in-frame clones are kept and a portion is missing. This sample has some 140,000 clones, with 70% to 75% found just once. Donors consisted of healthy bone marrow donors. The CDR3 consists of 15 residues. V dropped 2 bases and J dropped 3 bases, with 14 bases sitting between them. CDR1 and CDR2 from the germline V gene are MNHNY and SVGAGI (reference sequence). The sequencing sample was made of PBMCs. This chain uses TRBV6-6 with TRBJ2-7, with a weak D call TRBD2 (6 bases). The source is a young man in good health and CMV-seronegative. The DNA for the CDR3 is TGTGCCAGCAGTTACGGGGACTCCCGCAACTACGAGCAGTACTTC. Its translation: CASSYGDSRNYEQYF.